This TCR beta chain comes out of a study of CD8+ T cells in alopecia areata. Study information: Tofacitinib was given for 6 to 18 months, then stopped for 6 months.

This clone was seen just once. Its cognate antigen is unknown. TCR sequencing used cDNA made by reverse transcription of extracted RNA. The method was immunoSEQ multiplex PCR; TCRdb's version includes in-frame clones alone and lacks a portion of them. The sample carries about 190,000 clones, 64% recorded once. The CDR3 has 15 amino acids. V dropped 3 bases and J dropped 2 bases, with 14 bases sitting between them. Germline values: CDR1 MGHRA, CDR2 YSYEKL. The treatment: oral pan-JAK inhibitor, 5-10 mg twice daily. Findings and caveats of the study: Persistence in scalp and blood during tofacitinib was observed for many expanded lesional clones. Clarity of TCR sharing across patients fell short of that in mice, possibly HLA-related. Scalp data also include sequences from resident alphabeta T cells of normal skin.

Sequenced here: CD4+ T cells sorted from blood, sampled at week 4, from a patient treated with tofacitinib. The chain employs TRBV4-1 and TRBJ2-7; possibly TRBD2 for D (6 bases). This clonotype was obtained from a human donor with alopecia areata. CDR3 loop: CASSQAGSSTYEQYF. In DNA, the CDR3 is TGCGCCAGCAGCCAGGCGGGATCCTCTACCTACGAGCAGTACTTC.